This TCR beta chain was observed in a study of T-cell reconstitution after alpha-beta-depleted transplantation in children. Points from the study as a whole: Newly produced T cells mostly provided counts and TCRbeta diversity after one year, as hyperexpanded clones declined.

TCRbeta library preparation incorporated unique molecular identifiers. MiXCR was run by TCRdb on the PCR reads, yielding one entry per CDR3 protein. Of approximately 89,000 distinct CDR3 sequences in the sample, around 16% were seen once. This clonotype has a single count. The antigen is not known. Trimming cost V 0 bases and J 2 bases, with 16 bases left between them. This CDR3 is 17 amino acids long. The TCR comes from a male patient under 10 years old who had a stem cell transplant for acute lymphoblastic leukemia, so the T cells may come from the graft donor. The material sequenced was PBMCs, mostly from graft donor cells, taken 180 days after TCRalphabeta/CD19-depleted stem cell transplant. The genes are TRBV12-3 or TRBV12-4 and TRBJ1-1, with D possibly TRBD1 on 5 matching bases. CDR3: CASSLAYRGDLNTEAFF. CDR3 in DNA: TGTGCCAGCAGTTTAGCTTATCGGGGGGACCTAAACACTGAAGCTTTCTTT.